The 25 T cell receptor beta chains presented below share a single source sample, sequenced in a study of T cell clonotyping in hematopoietic cell transplantation. Only in-frame clones appear in the TCRdb table, and some are missing; sequencing was by immunoSEQ multiplex PCR. Of some 8,800 clones listed, roughly 93% are singletons. This specimen was PBMCs, taken 100 days after allogeneic stem cell transplant. These receptors came from a male patient aged 45-60 years who had an allogeneic stem cell transplant from a related donor, so T cells may come from the graft donor. Some clones in this sample may be carry-over from other donors' samples.

A single count supports this clone. The chain couples TRBV4-1 to TRBJ1-5, with D possibly being TRBD1 (5 bases). Germline-derived CDR1 and CDR2 are MGHRA and YSYEKL. This CDR3 spans 14 amino acids. V lost 4 bases to trimming and J lost 3 bases, with 10 bases between them. CDR3 DNA sequence: TGCGCCAGCAGCCCGGGACCGATCAATCAGCCCCAGCATTTT. Protein sequence: CASSPGPINQPQHF.

The CDR3 here is CAWIGDTQYF. The CDR3 DNA is TGTGCCTGGATTGGTGATACGCAGTATTTT. The chain couples TRBV30 to TRBJ2-3; D not certain. Trimming shortened V by 4 bases and J by 6 bases, and 5 bases separated the two germline ends. The CDR3 totals 10 residues. The germline V gene encodes CDR1 GTSNPN and CDR2 SVGIG (reference sequence).

The chain is built from TRBV6-5 and TRBJ2-5, with D hard to call. The CDR3 has 13 residues. Germline values: CDR1 MNHEY, CDR2 SVGAGI. V was trimmed by 2 bases and J by 3 bases, leaving 7 bases between them. CDR3 DNA sequence: TGTGCCAGCAGTTACGCCCCGAAAGAGACCCAGTACTTC. Translation gives CASSYAPKETQYF.

V is TRBV15 and J is TRBJ2-3; possibly TRBD2 for D (6 bases). Germline CDR1 reads LNHNV; CDR2 reads YYDKDF (reference sequence). This CDR3 is built from 16 residues. V shed 1 base and J shed 0 bases, with 11 bases lying between them. CDR3 in DNA: TGTGCCACCAGCAGAGGTGTTCGGGGGAGCACAGATACGCAGTATTTT. Translating gives CATSRGVRGSTDTQYF.

The chain joins TRBV7-9 to TRBJ2-1, with D unresolved. The CDR3 sequence is 12 residues long. Germline values: CDR1 SEHNR, CDR2 FQNEAQ (reference sequence). V was clipped by 5 bases and J by 9 bases, with 11 bases between them. The CDR3 is CASSLDGSEQFF. CDR3 bases: TGTGCCAGCAGCCTGGACGGCTCTGAGCAGTTCTTC.

This rearrangement joins TRBV19 to TRBJ2-7; D perhaps matches TRBD1 (12 bases). V was clipped by 5 bases and J by 2 bases, with 28 bases between them. Germline CDR1 LNHDA, CDR2 SQIVND (reference sequence). CDR3 length: 19 amino acids. The CDR3 is CASSPGQGASGRPTYEQYF. The CDR3 DNA follows: TGTGCCAGTAGTCCGGGACAGGGGGCTAGCGGGAGGCCTACCTACGAGCAGTACTTC.

This chain joins TRBV30 and TRBJ1-2, with D possibly TRBD1 on 6 matching bases. V lost 1 base to trimming and J lost 5 bases, with 11 bases between them. This CDR3 has 13 amino acids. Germline V lookup: CDR1 GTSNPN, CDR2 SVGIG (reference sequence). The DNA for the CDR3 is TGTGCCTGGAGTGGAGGGGGGAATTATGGCTACACCTTC. Translation: CAWSGGGNYGYTF. The full variable domain, rest sourced from reference TRBV30 and TRBJ1-2, is SQTIHQWPATLVQPVGSPLSLECTVEGTSNPNLYWYRQAAGRGLQLLFYSVGIGQISSEVPQNLSASRPQDRQFILSSKKLLLSDSGFYLCAWSGGGNYGYTFGSGTRLTVV.

The chain recombines TRBV6-1 with TRBJ2-7, with 11 nucleotides matching TRBD2. CDR1 MNHNS and CDR2 SASEGT come from the germline V gene. CDR3 length: 18 residues. V lost 1 base, J lost 8 bases, and 16 bases stayed unmatched. CDR3 DNA: TGTGCCAGCAGTGAAGTTCACGGACTAGCGGGTAGGACGATTCAGCAGTACTTC. It codes for CASSEVHGLAGRTIQQYF.

The chain recombines TRBV28 with TRBJ1-2; D ambiguous. From germline, CDR1 is MDHEN and CDR2 SYDVKM. V dropped 3 bases and J dropped 7 bases, with 12 bases sitting between them. The CDR3 is 13 amino acids. DNA of the CDR3: TGTGCCAGCAGTTTGATAAGGGTTTCTGGCTACACCTTC. Its protein is CASSLIRVSGYTF.

This clone was observed a single time. The chain joins TRBV28 to TRBJ1-6; 8 nucleotides align to TRBD1. The CDR3 consists of 14 residues. J lost 10 bases, V lost 6 bases, and 8 bases had no gene match. Germline loops: CDR1 MDHEN, CDR2 SYDVKM. The CDR3 DNA follows: TGTGCCAGCAGCTACAGGGGGGCCGGGTCACCCCTCCACTTT. Amino acid sequence: CASSYRGAGSPLHF.

The chain joins TRBV6-5 to TRBJ1-1; TRBD1 might be the D (5 bases). The CDR3 runs 11 residues. CDR1 and CDR2 from the germline V gene are MNHEY and SVGAGI. Between the trimmed V and J ends, which lost 8 bases and 2 bases, there was a span of 6 bases. The CDR3 is CASGHNTEAFF. In DNA form, the CDR3 reads TGTGCCAGCGGACATAACACTGAAGCTTTCTTT.

This clone was seen only once. CDR3 amino acids: CASSRDSNSYEQYF. DNA of the CDR3: TGCGCCAGCAGCCGGGACTCCAACTCCTACGAGCAGTACTTC. V and J are TRBV5-1 and TRBJ2-7, with a weak D call TRBD2 (6 bases). Germline CDR1 is SGHRS and CDR2 is YFSETQ. V was clipped by 4 bases and J by 0 bases, with 11 bases between them. The length of the CDR3 is 14 residues.

This clone was observed once. The chain has TRBV29-1 and TRBJ2-1; TRBD2 is a possible D gene (5 bases). CDR1 is SQVTM and CDR2 is ANQGSEA in the germline V gene. The CDR3 has 16 amino acids. V was clipped by 0 bases and J by 0 bases, with 12 bases between them. For the CDR3, the DNA is TGCAGCGTTGAAGATCGGACGGGGAGCTCCTACAATGAGCAGTTCTTC. Protein product: CSVEDRTGSSYNEQFF.

This chain uses TRBV27 with TRBJ1-6, with TRBD1 matching 10 bases. This CDR3 contains 14 residues. V was clipped by 5 bases and J by 10 bases; unmatched bases: 5. CDR1 MNHEY and CDR2 SMNVEV come from the germline V gene (reference sequence). CDR3 amino acids: CASSPGTGESPLHF. CDR3 nucleotide sequence: TGTGCCAGCAGTCCCGGGACAGGGGAGTCACCCCTCCACTTT.

The chain recombines TRBV29-1 with TRBJ1-4; no clear D gene. V lost 1 base and J lost 4, with 13 bases in between. The germline CDR1 and CDR2 sequences are SQVTM and ANQGSEA. This CDR3 is built from 15 residues. CDR3 nucleotide sequence: TGCAGCGTTGAAGCAGGCACAGCCTTTAATGAAAAACTGTTTTTT. Protein: CSVEAGTAFNEKLFF. Looking up the rest from reference TRBV29-1 and TRBJ1-4 gives the full variable domain: SAVISQKPSRDICQRGTSLTIQCQVDSQVTMMFWYRQQPGQSLTLIATANQGSEATYESGFVIDKFPISRPNLTFSTLTVSNMSPEDSSIYLCSVEAGTAFNEKLFFGSGTQLSVL.

The genes are TRBV19 and TRBJ1-2; tentative D call: TRBD1 (5 bases). CDR1 and CDR2 from the germline V gene are LNHDA and SQIVND (reference sequence). V gave up 4 bases and J gave up 0 bases, with 27 bases separating them. This CDR3 has 20 residues. The DNA of the CDR3 is TGTGCCAGTAGTACAGCACTACCGGGACGGCGCAGACAAACTAACTATGGCTACACCTTC. It is translated as CASSTALPGRRRQTNYGYTF.

This chain links TRBV5-4 with TRBJ2-5; D unclear. V was clipped by 2 bases and J by 1 base, with 6 bases between them. Germline CDR1 is SGHNT and CDR2 is YYREEE (reference sequence). This CDR3 region has 13 residues. The CDR3 DNA sequence: TGTGCCAGCAGCTTAACGCCCCAAGAGACCCAGTACTTC. As protein: CASSLTPQETQYF. The full variable domain, its missing parts supplied by reference TRBV5-4 and TRBJ2-5, is ETGVTQSPTHLIKTRGQQVTLRCSSQSGHNTVSWYQQALGQGPQFIFQYYREEENGRGNFPPRFSGLQFPNYSSELNVNALELDDSALYLCASSLTPQETQYFGPGTRLLVL.

The V gene is TRBV7-2, the J gene TRBJ2-3; D is unresolved. This CDR3 is 10 amino acids long. The germline CDR1 and CDR2 sequences are SGHTA and FQGNSA. V lost 1 base and J lost 10, with 3 bases in between. This CDR3 is CASSLEAQYF. The CDR3 nucleotides read TGTGCCAGCAGCTTAGAGGCGCAGTATTTT.

This clone was counted between two and nine times. V is TRBV4-2 and J is TRBJ1-2; TRBD1 might be the D (5 bases). This CDR3 has 12 residues. The V gene lost 0 bases and the J gene lost 7 bases, with 6 bases spanning the gap. Germline CDR1 LGHNA, CDR2 YNFKEQ. CDR3 DNA: TGTGCCAGCAGCCAAGAGGGGGTTGGCTACACCTTC. This codes for CASSQEGVGYTF.

J is TRBJ1-3 and V is TRBV9, with D hard to call. V lost 0 bases and J lost 1, with 8 bases in between. There are 15 residues in the CDR3. CDR1 and CDR2 from the germline V gene are SGDLS and YYNGEE. CDR3 nucleotides: TGTGCCAGCAGCGTAGGGGCAGATTCTGGAAACACCATATATTTT. Its protein product is CASSVGADSGNTIYF. The full variable domain, in which reference TRBV9 and TRBJ1-3 provide the parts outside the CDR3, is DSGVTQTPKHLITATGQRVTLRCSPRSGDLSVYWYQQSLDQGLQFLIQYYNGEERAKGNILERFSAQQFPDLHSELNLSSLELGDSALYFCASSVGADSGNTIYFGEGSWLTVV.

The chain couples TRBV5-1 to TRBJ1-1; D possibly corresponds to TRBD1 (6 bases). Between the trimmed V and J ends, which lost 4 bases and 11 bases, there was a span of 15 bases. This CDR3 spans 12 amino acids. CDR1 is SGHRS and CDR2 is YFSETQ in the germline V gene. The CDR3 region has the DNA TGCGCCAGCAGCACAAACAGGGATACGGCTTTCTTT. This sequence encodes CASSTNRDTAFF.

J is TRBJ1-2 and V is TRBV28; TRBD1 might be the D (6 bases). Germline CDR1 MDHEN, CDR2 SYDVKM. Trimming took off 6 bases at V and 2 bases at J, with 10 bases between the two ends. This CDR3 has 13 residues. The CDR3: CASSPDRNYGYTF. For the CDR3, the DNA is TGTGCCAGCAGCCCGGACAGAAACTATGGCTACACCTTC.

This clone showed up just once. The chain recombines TRBV6-5 with TRBJ2-7; no clear D gene. The length of the CDR3 is 15 residues. The V and J ends lost 5 bases and 2 bases respectively, with 16 bases between them. Germline V lookup: CDR1 MNHEY, CDR2 SVGAGI. DNA of the CDR3: TGTGCCAGCAGTCCCGCTCCGGACCAAACCTACGAGCAGTACTTC. Translating it yields CASSPAPDQTYEQYF.

The rearrangement joins TRBV18 to TRBJ1-2; no definite D call. V was pared by 1 base and J by 8 bases, with 14 bases between. The CDR3 runs 14 residues. CDR1 is KGHSH, CDR2 LQKENI, per germline. CDR3 sequence (DNA): TGTGCCAGCTCACCACGGGAGCCAGCGAGGGGCTACACCTTC. Encoded protein: CASSPREPARGYTF.

The chain is built from TRBV7-2 and TRBJ2-3; D perhaps matches TRBD2 (5 bases). Trimming shortened V by 4 bases and J by 2 bases, and 13 bases separated the two germline ends. Germline V gene sequence: CDR1 SGHTA, CDR2 FQGNSA. This CDR3 is 15 amino acids long. The CDR3, as DNA: TGTGCCAGCAGCTCCCCGGCTAGCTCCACAGATACGCAGTATTTT. Translating gives CASSSPASSTDTQYF.